These 27 T cell receptor beta chains originate from one sample sequenced in a study of T cell changes during pregnancy in multiple sclerosis. TCRdb's copy holds only in-frame clones and misses some; the assay was immunoSEQ multiplex PCR. This table has 65,000 to 70,000 clones, more than 90% appearing once. The sequenced sample was peripheral blood, obtained in the first trimester of pregnancy. These receptor sequences come from a female donor with multiple sclerosis, enrolled in a pregnancy study.

This chain connects TRBV18 to TRBJ2-6; tentatively, D is TRBD2 (6 bases). CDR3 size: 19 residues. Germline V lookup: CDR1 KGHSH, CDR2 LQKENI. Trimming took off 6 bases at V and 0 bases at J, with 21 bases between the two ends. For the CDR3, the DNA is TGTGCCAGCTCCATCCTCGTTGGAGGGTACAGCTCTGGGGCCAACGTCCTGACTTTC. The encoded protein is CASSILVGGYSSGANVLTF.

This chain joins TRBV5-6 and TRBJ2-1, with TRBD2 matching 9 bases. Germline loops: CDR1 SGHDT, CDR2 YYEEEE. The CDR3 totals 15 residues. V gave up 0 bases and J gave up 5 bases; unmatched junction bases: 3. The CDR3 here is CASSLARGRDNEQFF. DNA for the CDR3: TGTGCCAGCAGCTTGGCTCGCGGGAGGGACAATGAGCAGTTCTTC.

V gene TRBV5-1 combines with J gene TRBJ2-7; 13 nucleotides match TRBD2. Germline assignment: CDR1 SGHRS and CDR2 YFSETQ. The junction had 6 bases not matched to a gene; V was cut back by 4 bases and J by 2 bases. The CDR3 sequence is 16 residues long. The CDR3 region is CASSPTGLAGTYEQYF. In DNA, the CDR3 is TGCGCCAGCAGCCCCACGGGACTAGCGGGAACCTACGAGCAGTACTTC.

This clone was counted only a few times. V usage is TRBV5-4 and J usage is TRBJ2-5; 8 bases are shared with TRBD2. The V and J ends lost 5 bases and 13 bases, in that order; junction bases with no gene match: 16. Germline V CDR1 and CDR2: SGHNT, YYREEE (reference sequence). The CDR3 extends over 14 amino acids. This CDR3 reads CASSLPGGLGLLYF. The DNA of the CDR3 is TGTGCCAGCAGTCTTCCGGGGGGGCTGGGTCTGCTGTACTTC.

This sequence joins TRBV4-1 and TRBJ1-2, with 8 positions matching TRBD1. The length of the CDR3 is 18 residues. Germline assignment: CDR1 MGHRA and CDR2 YSYEKL. With 3 bases clipped from V and 3 bases from J, the junction kept 15 bases outside the gene matches. CDR3 in amino acids: CASSHPGGAGLWDYGYTF. For the CDR3, the DNA is TGCGCCAGCAGCCACCCAGGGGGCGCAGGTCTGTGGGACTATGGCTACACCTTC.

This rearrangement joins TRBV5-5 to TRBJ2-2; 9 bases align to TRBD1. The length of the CDR3 is 16 residues. V gave up 6 bases and J gave up 5 bases; unmatched junction bases: 11. The V gene's germline CDR1 is SGHKS and CDR2 YYEKEE (reference sequence). CDR3: CASTPLGQGETGELFF. Written as DNA, the CDR3 is TGTGCCAGCACCCCTCTGGGACAGGGTGAGACCGGGGAGCTGTTTTTT.

The chain carries TRBV6-1 and TRBJ1-2, with a possible D match to TRBD1 (6 bases). There are 13 residues in the CDR3. CDR1 is MNHNS, CDR2 SASEGT, per germline. Deletions cut 9 bases from V and 5 bases from J, with 16 bases between. The CDR3 here is CASEGGDGYGYTF. The CDR3, as DNA: TGTGCCAGTGAAGGGGGGGATGGATATGGCTACACCTTC.

In its sample, this clone was seen once. The rearrangement links TRBV11-1 to TRBJ2-1, with TRBD2 identical over 10 bases. CDR3 size: 17 residues. CDR1 and CDR2 from the germline V gene are SGHAT and FQDESV (reference sequence). V lost 2 bases to trimming and J lost 5 bases; unmatched junction nucleotides: 9. The CDR3 reads CASSLSLLAGTHNEQFF. The CDR3 DNA sequence: TGTGCCAGCAGCTTATCCTTACTAGCGGGAACGCACAATGAGCAGTTCTTC. Supplemented by reference TRBV11-1 and TRBJ2-1, the full variable domain reads EAEVAQSPRYKITEKSQAVAFWCDPISGHATLYWYRQILGQGPELLVQFQDESVVDDSQLPKDRFSAERLKGVDSTLKIQPAELGDSAMYLCASSLSLLAGTHNEQFFGPGTRLTVL.

The CDR3 DNA sequence: TGTGCCACCAGCATGACAGGGAGCTCCTACAATGAGCAGTTCTTC. The encoded protein is CATSMTGSSYNEQFF. The J gene is TRBJ2-1, the V gene TRBV15; TRBD1 aligns across 7 bases. The CDR3 covers 15 residues. Germline CDR1 and CDR2: LNHNV and YYDKDF (reference sequence). J gave up 0 bases and V 4 bases, and 3 bases lay outside the gene matches.

V usage is TRBV19 and J usage is TRBJ2-5; TRBD1 is a possible D gene (6 bases). V was clipped by 5 bases and J by 4 bases, with 8 bases between them. The CDR3 loop spans 12 amino acids. Germline CDR1 and CDR2: LNHDA and SQIVND (reference sequence). CDR3 sequence: CASSVRGETQYF. The CDR3 DNA sequence: TGTGCCAGTAGTGTCAGGGGAGAGACCCAGTACTTC.

This clone was counted once. This chain connects TRBV13 to TRBJ2-1; D is tentatively TRBD1 or TRBD2 (6 bases each). V was pared by 4 bases and J by 5 bases, with 15 bases between. The CDR3 has 15 amino acids. Germline V gives CDR1 PRHDT, CDR2 FYEKMQ (reference sequence). CDR3 bases: TGTGCCAGCAGCTCAGGGGTTAGGGAGGACAATGAGCAGTTCTTC. Amino acid sequence: CASSSGVREDNEQFF.

The chain has TRBV5-1 and TRBJ1-2; TRBD1 matches 8 bases. This CDR3 is built from 14 residues. Germline trimming cut 4 bases from V and 6 bases from J; bases unmatched to any gene: 8. Germline loops: CDR1 SGHRS, CDR2 YFSETQ. The DNA for the CDR3 is TGCGCCAGCAGCGACTCCACAGGGGGGGATGGCTACACCTTC. This gives the protein CASSDSTGGDGYTF.

The chain carries TRBV30 and TRBJ2-3, with TRBD2 as a possible D gene (5 bases). Germline-derived CDR1 and CDR2 are GTSNPN and SVGIG (reference sequence). There are 11 residues in the CDR3. Trimming shortened V by 1 base and J by 11 bases, and 10 bases separated the two germline ends. This CDR3 is CAWSAGMGQYF. For the CDR3, the DNA is TGTGCCTGGAGTGCCGGGATGGGGCAGTATTTT.

The genes are TRBV5-4 and TRBJ2-5; perhaps TRBD2 as D (7 bases). The CDR3 runs to 15 residues. Trimming took 4 bases from V and 0 from J, leaving 13 bases between them. Per germline, CDR1 SGHNT and CDR2 YYREEE (reference sequence). The chain's CDR3 is CASSRGARYQETQYF. CDR3 DNA: TGTGCCAGCAGCCGGGGGGCCCGGTACCAAGAGACCCAGTACTTC.

The chain couples TRBV9 to TRBJ2-5, with D maybe TRBD1 (5 bases). Trimming took 0 bases from V and 4 from J, leaving 10 bases between them. The germline V gene has CDR1 SGDLS and CDR2 YYNGEE. The CDR3 loop spans 14 amino acids. CDR3 DNA sequence: TGTGCCAGCAGCGTAGCGGAAAGGGGAGAGACCCAGTACTTC. Amino acid sequence: CASSVAERGETQYF.

This sequence joins TRBV4-1 and TRBJ1-1; TRBD1 might be the D (5 bases). V shed 1 base and J shed 0 bases, with 18 bases lying between them. Germline lookup yields CDR1 MGHRA and CDR2 YSYEKL. The CDR3 sequence is 18 residues long. The CDR3 region is CASSQVDMGLGMNTEAFF. The DNA of the CDR3 is TGCGCCAGCAGCCAAGTGGATATGGGACTAGGAATGAACACTGAAGCTTTCTTT.

The V and J genes are TRBV13 and TRBJ2-7; D ambiguous. Germline CDR1 PRHDT, CDR2 FYEKMQ (reference sequence). V was pared by 2 bases and J by 2 bases, with 13 bases between. The CDR3 is 15 residues long. The CDR3 nucleotides read TGTGCCAGCAGCTTAAATTCGGCAGGAACCTACGAGCAGTACTTC. Its protein is CASSLNSAGTYEQYF. Together with reference TRBV13 and TRBJ2-7, the CDR3 gives the full variable domain: AAGVIQSPRHLIKEKRETATLKCYPIPRHDTVYWYQQGPGQDPQFLISFYEKMQSDKGSIPDRFSAQQFSDYHSELNMSSLELGDSALYFCASSLNSAGTYEQYFGPGTRLTVT.

The chain is built from TRBV19 and TRBJ1-2; D is possibly TRBD1 (5 bases). Trimming took 1 base from V and 3 from J, leaving 12 bases between them. This CDR3 has 15 amino acids. Germline V gives CDR1 LNHDA, CDR2 SQIVND (reference sequence). Here the CDR3 DNA reads TGTGCCAGTAGTATAGCAGGGCAGGAGTACTATGGCTACACCTTC. Its translation: CASSIAGQEYYGYTF.

This clone came up once. The gene calls are TRBV6-1 and TRBJ1-1, with D hard to call. The ends were cut back, 2 bases at V and 10 bases at J, with 14 bases in the middle. Germline CDR1 is MNHNS and CDR2 is SASEGT. The CDR3 is 13 residues long. The CDR3 loop reads CASSEFTRGGAFF. The CDR3 DNA follows: TGTGCCAGCAGTGAATTTACCCGGGGAGGAGCTTTCTTT.

CDR3 in amino acids: CASSLEEASSYNEQFF. The CDR3, as DNA: TGCGCCAGCAGCTTGGAGGAGGCGAGCTCCTACAATGAGCAGTTCTTC. J is TRBJ2-1 and V is TRBV5-1, with D perhaps TRBD2 (5 bases). This CDR3 region has 16 residues. CDR1 and CDR2 (germline): SGHRS, YFSETQ. Trimming pared 0 bases from V and 0 bases from J, leaving 10 bases between.

The chain combines TRBV5-1 with TRBJ1-4, with D possibly being TRBD1 (5 bases). The CDR3 has 16 amino acids. Trimming shortened V by 0 bases and J by 2 bases, and 11 bases separated the two germline ends. The germline gives CDR1 SGHRS, CDR2 YFSETQ. CDR3 region: CASSLDPQGTNEKLFF. The CDR3 coding sequence is TGCGCCAGCAGCTTGGATCCGCAGGGTACTAATGAAAAACTGTTTTTT. The full variable domain, with the rest looked up from reference TRBV5-1 and TRBJ1-4, is KAGVTQTPRYLIKTRGQQVTLSCSPISGHRSVSWYQQTPGQGLQFLFEYFSETQRNKGNFPGRFSGRQFSNSRSEMNVSTLELGDSALYLCASSLDPQGTNEKLFFGSGTQLSVL.

This sequence joins TRBV2 and TRBJ2-5, with 8 bases matching TRBD1. The CDR3 has 15 amino acids. Germline V gene sequence: CDR1 SNHLY, CDR2 FYNNEI. V lost 10 bases and J lost 5; bases outside the gene matches: 15. The CDR3 region has the DNA TGTGCCACCCGTCGGGCCAGGGGGCTTGGGGAGACCCAGTACTTC. Protein sequence: CATRRARGLGETQYF.

The gene calls are TRBV2 and TRBJ2-5; TRBD2 aligns across 7 bases. CDR1 SNHLY and CDR2 FYNNEI come from the germline V gene. This CDR3 has 13 amino acids. Unmatched junction bases numbered 14, after V lost 7 bases and J lost 12 bases. This CDR3 reads CASTGEGRTRKYF. The CDR3 nucleotides read TGTGCCAGCACGGGTGAGGGGCGGACTAGGAAGTACTTC. Drawing the rest from reference TRBV2 and TRBJ2-5, the complete variable domain is EPEVTQTPSHQVTQMGQEVILRCVPISNHLYFYWYRQILGQKVEFLVSFYNNEISEKSEIFDDQFSVERPDGSNFTLKIRSTKLEDSAMYFCASTGEGRTRKYFGPGTRLLVL.

V is TRBV30 and J is TRBJ1-6, with 12 bases aligning to TRBD1. The V and J ends lost 4 bases and 6 bases, in that order; junction bases with no gene match: 4. The CDR3 sequence is 15 residues long. The germline V gene has CDR1 GTSNPN and CDR2 SVGIG (reference sequence). This CDR3 reads CAWTGTGGRNSPLHF. The CDR3 nucleotides are TGTGCCTGGACCGGGACAGGGGGCCGTAATTCACCCCTCCACTTT.

This clone showed up just a few times. The gene calls are TRBV5-1 and TRBJ2-3; 7 nucleotides line up with TRBD1. V lost 3 bases, J lost 2 bases, and 6 bases stayed unmatched. The length of the CDR3 is 15 residues. Germline V CDR1 and CDR2: SGHRS, YFSETQ. CDR3 in DNA: TGCGCCAGCAGCTGGGACAGACTTATCACAGATACGCAGTATTTT. It encodes CASSWDRLITDTQYF.

This clone was picked up one time. This chain links TRBV5-1 with TRBJ1-2, with D possibly matching TRBD1 (6 bases). The CDR3 has 13 amino acids. Germline loops: CDR1 SGHRS, CDR2 YFSETQ. Trimming cost V 0 bases and J 6 bases, with 9 bases left between them. Here the CDR3 DNA reads TGCGCCAGCAGCTTGGTACAGGGAGATGGCTACACCTTC. Translation: CASSLVQGDGYTF.

V usage is TRBV11-2 and J usage is TRBJ1-6, with D possibly matching TRBD1 (5 bases). CDR3 length equals 14 residues. Trimming removed 4 bases at V and 8 bases at J, with 12 bases between. CDR1 SGHAT and CDR2 FQNNGV come from the germline V gene. This CDR3 is CASSSDTTYSPLHF. Here the CDR3 DNA reads TGTGCCAGCAGCTCGGACACCACTTATTCACCCCTCCACTTT.